The clone carrying this T cell receptor beta chain was detected only a few times. No antigen is known for it. RNA transcripts yielded amplified TCR beta CDR3 regions. During a first-round RT-PCR of the TCR CDR3, the HTBI primer set was used. TCRdb itself ran the multiplex PCR reads through MiXCR, one entry per CDR3 protein. The table lists about 480,000 distinct CDR3 sequences, around a quarter of them singletons, with around 11% in the top ten. This sample is part of a study of T cells in Graves' hyperthyroidism and ophthalmopathy. Whole-study results and caveats: Most expanded thyroid clonotypes above 0.001 also appeared in blood.

The cohort's ophthalmopathy patients, a group with duration under 3 months, had a Clinical Activity Score of at least 3 and a NOSPECS grade of at least 4. Uncontrolled infection, other autoimmune disease, pregnancy or lactation excluded patients. This CDR3 spans 14 amino acids. V lost 5 bases and J lost 2; bases outside the gene matches: 4. The chain employs TRBV12-3 or TRBV12-4 and TRBJ2-5; 8 nucleotides agree with TRBD1. The receptor was isolated from a woman in her thirties with Graves' ophthalmopathy. Input material: blood. This CDR3 reads CASSKDRAQETQYF. CDR3 bases: TGTGCCAGCAGTAAGGACAGGGCTCAAGAGACCCAGTACTTC.